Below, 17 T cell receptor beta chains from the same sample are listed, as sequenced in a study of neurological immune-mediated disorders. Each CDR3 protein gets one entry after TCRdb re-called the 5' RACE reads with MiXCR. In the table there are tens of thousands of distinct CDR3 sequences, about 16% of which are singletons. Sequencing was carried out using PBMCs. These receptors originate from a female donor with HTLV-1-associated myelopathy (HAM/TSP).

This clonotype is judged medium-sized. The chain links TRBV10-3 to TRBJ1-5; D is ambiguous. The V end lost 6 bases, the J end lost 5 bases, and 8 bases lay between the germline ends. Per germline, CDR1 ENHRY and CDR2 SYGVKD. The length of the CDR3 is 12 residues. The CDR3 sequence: CAISERDQPQHF. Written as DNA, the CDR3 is TGTGCCATCAGCGAGCGGGATCAGCCCCAGCATTTT.

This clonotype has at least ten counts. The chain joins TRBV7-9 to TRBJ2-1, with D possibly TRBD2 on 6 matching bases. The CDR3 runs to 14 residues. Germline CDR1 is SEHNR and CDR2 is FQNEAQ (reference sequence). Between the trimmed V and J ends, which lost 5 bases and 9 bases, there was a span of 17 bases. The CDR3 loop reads CASSPRRRDAEQFF. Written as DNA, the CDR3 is TGTGCCAGCAGCCCCAGGCGGAGGGACGCTGAGCAGTTCTTC.

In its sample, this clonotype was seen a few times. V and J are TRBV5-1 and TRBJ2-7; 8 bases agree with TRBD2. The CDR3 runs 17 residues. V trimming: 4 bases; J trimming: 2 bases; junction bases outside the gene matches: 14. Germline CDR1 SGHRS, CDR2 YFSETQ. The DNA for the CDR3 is TGCGCCAGCAGCCGGGAGGCTAGCGGGCGAACCACCTACGAGCAGTACTTC. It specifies CASSREASGRTTYEQYF.

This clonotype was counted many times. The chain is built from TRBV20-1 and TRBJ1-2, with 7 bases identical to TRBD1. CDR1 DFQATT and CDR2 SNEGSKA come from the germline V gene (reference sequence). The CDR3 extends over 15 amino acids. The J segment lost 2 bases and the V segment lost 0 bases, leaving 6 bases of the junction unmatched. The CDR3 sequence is CSARDTGRGNYGYTF. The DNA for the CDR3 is TGCAGTGCTAGAGATACGGGCAGGGGGAACTATGGCTACACCTTC.

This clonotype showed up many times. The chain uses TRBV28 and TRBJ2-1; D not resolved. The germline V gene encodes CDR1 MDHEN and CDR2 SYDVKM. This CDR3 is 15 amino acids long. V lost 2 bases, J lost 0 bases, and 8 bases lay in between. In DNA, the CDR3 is TGTGCCAGCAGTTTACACGCGAGCTCCTACAATGAGCAGTTCTTC. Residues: CASSLHASSYNEQFF.

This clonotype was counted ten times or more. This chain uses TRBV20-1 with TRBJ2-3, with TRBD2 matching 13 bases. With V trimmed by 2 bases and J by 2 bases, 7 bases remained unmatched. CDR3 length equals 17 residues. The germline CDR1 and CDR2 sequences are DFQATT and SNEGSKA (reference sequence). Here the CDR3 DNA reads TGCAGTGCTAGACCAACGGGACTAGCGGGGAACACAGATACGCAGTATTTT. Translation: CSARPTGLAGNTDTQYF.

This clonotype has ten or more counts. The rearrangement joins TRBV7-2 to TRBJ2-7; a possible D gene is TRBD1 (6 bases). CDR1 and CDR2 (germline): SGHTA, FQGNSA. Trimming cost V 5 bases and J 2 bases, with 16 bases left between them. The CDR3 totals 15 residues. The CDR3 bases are TGTGCCAGCAGCCGCAGGGGCAGGGATGCCTACGAGCAGTACTTC. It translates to CASSRRGRDAYEQYF.

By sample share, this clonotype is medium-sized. The CDR3 sequence: CASISPRDSTDTQYF. The DNA of the CDR3 is TGTGCCAGCATCTCCCCTCGGGACAGCACAGATACGCAGTATTTT. The V gene is TRBV3-1, the J gene TRBJ2-3; D is possibly TRBD1 or TRBD2 (5 bases each). Trimming shortened V by 7 bases and J by 0 bases, and 14 bases separated the two germline ends. Germline CDR1 reads LGHDT; CDR2 reads YNNKEL (reference sequence). CDR3 size: 15 residues.

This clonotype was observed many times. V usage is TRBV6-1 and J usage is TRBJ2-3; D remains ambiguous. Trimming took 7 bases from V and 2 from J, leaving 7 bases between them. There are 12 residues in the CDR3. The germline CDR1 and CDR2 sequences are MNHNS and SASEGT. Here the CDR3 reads CASMAHTDTQYF. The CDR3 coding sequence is TGTGCCAGCATGGCCCACACAGATACGCAGTATTTT.

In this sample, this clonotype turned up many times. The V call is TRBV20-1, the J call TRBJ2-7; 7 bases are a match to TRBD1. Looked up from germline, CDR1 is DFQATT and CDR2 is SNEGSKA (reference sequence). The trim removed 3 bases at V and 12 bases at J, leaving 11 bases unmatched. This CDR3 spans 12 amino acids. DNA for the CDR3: TGCAGTGCTAGGCGATCGGACAGGAGCTTGTACTTC. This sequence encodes CSARRSDRSLYF.

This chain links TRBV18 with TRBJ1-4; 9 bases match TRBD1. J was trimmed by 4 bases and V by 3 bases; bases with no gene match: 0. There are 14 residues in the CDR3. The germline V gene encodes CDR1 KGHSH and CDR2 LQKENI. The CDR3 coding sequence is TGTGCCAGCTCACCGGGACAGGGTAATGAAAAACTGTTTTTT. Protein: CASSPGQGNEKLFF.

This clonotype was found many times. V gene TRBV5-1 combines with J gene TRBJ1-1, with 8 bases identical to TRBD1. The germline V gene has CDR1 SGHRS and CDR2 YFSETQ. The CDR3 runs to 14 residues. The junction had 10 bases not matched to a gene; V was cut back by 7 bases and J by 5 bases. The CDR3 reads CASRNQGAGTEAFF. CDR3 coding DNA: TGCGCCAGCCGCAACCAGGGGGCCGGGACTGAAGCTTTCTTT. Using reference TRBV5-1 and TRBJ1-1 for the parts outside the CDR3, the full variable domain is KAGVTQTPRYLIKTRGQQVTLSCSPISGHRSVSWYQQTPGQGLQFLFEYFSETQRNKGNFPGRFSGRQFSNSRSEMNVSTLELGDSALYLCASRNQGAGTEAFFGQGTRLTVV.

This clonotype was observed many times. CDR3 protein: CASSSAGGVGELFF. The CDR3 coding sequence is TGTGCCAGCAGTTCCGCAGGGGGGGTCGGGGAGCTGTTTTTT. V gene TRBV27 combines with J gene TRBJ2-2; D is possibly TRBD1 or TRBD2 (7 bases each). V shed 4 bases and J shed 7 bases, with 13 bases lying between them. Germline V lookup: CDR1 MNHEY, CDR2 SMNVEV (reference sequence). The CDR3 spans 14 residues.

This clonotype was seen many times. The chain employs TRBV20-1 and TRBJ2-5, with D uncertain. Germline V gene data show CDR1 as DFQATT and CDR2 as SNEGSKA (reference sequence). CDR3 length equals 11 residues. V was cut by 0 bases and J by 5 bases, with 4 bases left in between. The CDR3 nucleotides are TGCAGTGCTAGAGATGGGGAGACCCAGTACTTC. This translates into CSARDGETQYF.

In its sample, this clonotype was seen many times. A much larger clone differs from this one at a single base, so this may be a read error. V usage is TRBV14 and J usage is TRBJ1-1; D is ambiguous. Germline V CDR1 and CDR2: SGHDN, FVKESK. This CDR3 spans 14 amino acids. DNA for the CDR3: TGTGCCAACAGCCCACAACTACTGAACACTGAAGCTTTCTTT. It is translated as CANSPQLLNTEAFF.

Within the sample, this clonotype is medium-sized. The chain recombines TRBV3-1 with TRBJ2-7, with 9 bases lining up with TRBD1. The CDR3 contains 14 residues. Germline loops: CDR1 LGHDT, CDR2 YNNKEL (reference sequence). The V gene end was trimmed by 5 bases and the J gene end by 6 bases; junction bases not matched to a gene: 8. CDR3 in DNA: TGTGCCAGCAGCGATGGGACAGGGCTGCCCGAGCAGTACTTC. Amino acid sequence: CASSDGTGLPEQYF.

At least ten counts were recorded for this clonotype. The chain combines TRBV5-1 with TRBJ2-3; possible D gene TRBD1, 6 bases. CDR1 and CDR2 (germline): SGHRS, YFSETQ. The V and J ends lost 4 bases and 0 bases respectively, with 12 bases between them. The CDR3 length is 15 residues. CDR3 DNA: TGCGCCAGCAGCCTCGACAGGACTAGCACAGATACGCAGTATTTT. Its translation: CASSLDRTSTDTQYF.